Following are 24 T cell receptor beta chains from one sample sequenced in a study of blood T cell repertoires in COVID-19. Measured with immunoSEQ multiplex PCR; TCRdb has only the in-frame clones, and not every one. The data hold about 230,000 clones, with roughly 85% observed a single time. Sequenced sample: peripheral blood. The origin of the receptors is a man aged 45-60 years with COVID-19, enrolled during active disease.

Here the CDR3 DNA reads TGTGCCAGCAGTTTGACTACCGGGGAGCTGTTTTTT. Translating gives CASSLTTGELFF. The chain joins TRBV6-2 or TRBV6-3 to TRBJ2-2; D ambiguous. Trimming removed 4 bases at V and 5 bases at J, with 5 bases between. The germline V gene encodes CDR1 MNHEY and CDR2 SVGEGT. The CDR3 spans 12 residues.

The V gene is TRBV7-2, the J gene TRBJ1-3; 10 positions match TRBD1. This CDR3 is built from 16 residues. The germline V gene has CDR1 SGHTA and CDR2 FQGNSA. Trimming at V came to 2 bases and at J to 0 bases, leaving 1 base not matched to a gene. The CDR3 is CASSLRTGGSGNTIYF. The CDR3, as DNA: TGTGCCAGCAGCTTAAGGACAGGGGGCTCTGGAAACACCATATATTTT.

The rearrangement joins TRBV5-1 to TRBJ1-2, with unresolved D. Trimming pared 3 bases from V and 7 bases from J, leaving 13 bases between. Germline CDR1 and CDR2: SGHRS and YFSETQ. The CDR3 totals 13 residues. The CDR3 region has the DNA TGCGCCAGCAGCTCGAAAGAGGGTTTTGGCTACACCTTC. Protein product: CASSSKEGFGYTF. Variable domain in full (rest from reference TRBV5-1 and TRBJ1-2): KAGVTQTPRYLIKTRGQQVTLSCSPISGHRSVSWYQQTPGQGLQFLFEYFSETQRNKGNFPGRFSGRQFSNSRSEMNVSTLELGDSALYLCASSSKEGFGYTFGSGTRLTVV.

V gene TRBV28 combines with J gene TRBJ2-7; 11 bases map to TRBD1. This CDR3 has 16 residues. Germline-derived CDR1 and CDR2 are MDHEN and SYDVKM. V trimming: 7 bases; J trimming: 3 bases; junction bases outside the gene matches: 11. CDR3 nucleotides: TGTGCCAGCACCACCTATGACGGGACAGGGGGCTACGAGCAGTACTTC. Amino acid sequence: CASTTYDGTGGYEQYF.

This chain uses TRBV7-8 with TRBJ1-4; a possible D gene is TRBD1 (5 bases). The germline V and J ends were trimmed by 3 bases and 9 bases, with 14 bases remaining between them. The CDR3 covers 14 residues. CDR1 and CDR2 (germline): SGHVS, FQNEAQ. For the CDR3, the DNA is TGTGCCAGCAGCTTCCCCGGGGGGAGACAAAAACTGTTTTTT. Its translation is CASSFPGGRQKLFF.

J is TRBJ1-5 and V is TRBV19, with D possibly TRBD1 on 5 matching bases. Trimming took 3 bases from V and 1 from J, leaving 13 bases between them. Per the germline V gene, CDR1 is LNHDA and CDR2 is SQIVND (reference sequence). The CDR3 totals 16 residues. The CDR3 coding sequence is TGTGCCAGTAGTATCCGACGGGGGGGGAGCAATCAGCCCCAGCATTTT. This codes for CASSIRRGGSNQPQHF.

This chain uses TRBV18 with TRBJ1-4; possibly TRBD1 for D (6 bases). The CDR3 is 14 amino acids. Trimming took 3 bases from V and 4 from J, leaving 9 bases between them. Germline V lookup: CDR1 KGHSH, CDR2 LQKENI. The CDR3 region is CASSPTGYNEKLFF. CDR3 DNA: TGTGCCAGCTCACCTACAGGGTATAATGAAAAACTGTTTTTT.

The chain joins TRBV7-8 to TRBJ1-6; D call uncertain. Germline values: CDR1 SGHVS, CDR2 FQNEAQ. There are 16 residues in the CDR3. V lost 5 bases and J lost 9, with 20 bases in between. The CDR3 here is CASSAGAGSFGSPLHF. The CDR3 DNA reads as TGTGCCAGCAGCGCCGGAGCCGGGAGTTTCGGTTCACCCCTCCACTTT. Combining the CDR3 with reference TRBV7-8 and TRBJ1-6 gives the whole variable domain GAGVSQSPRYKVAKRGQDVALRCDPISGHVSLFWYQQALGQGPEFLTYFQNEAQLDKSGLPSDRFFAERPEGSVSTLKIQRTQQEDSAVYLCASSAGAGSFGSPLHFGNGTRLTVT.

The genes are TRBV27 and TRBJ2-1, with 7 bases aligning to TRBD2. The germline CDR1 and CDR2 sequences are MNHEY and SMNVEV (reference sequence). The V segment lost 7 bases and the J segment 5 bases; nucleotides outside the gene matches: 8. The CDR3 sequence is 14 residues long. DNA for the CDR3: TGTGCCAGCAAGTGGGGGACTATCCACAATGAGCAGTTCTTC. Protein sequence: CASKWGTIHNEQFF.

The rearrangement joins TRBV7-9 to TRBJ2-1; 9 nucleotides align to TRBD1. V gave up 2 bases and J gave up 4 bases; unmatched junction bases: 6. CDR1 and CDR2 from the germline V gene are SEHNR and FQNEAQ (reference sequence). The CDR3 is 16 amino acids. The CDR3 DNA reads TGTGCCAGCAGCTTATCGACAGGGGGAGGGTACAATGAGCAGTTCTTC. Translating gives CASSLSTGGGYNEQFF.

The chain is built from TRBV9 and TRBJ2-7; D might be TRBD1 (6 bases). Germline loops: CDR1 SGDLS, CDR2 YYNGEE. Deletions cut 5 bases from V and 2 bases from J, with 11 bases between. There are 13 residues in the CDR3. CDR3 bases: TGTGCCAGCAGTAGGACAGAGACCTACGAGCAGTACTTC. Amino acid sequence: CASSRTETYEQYF.

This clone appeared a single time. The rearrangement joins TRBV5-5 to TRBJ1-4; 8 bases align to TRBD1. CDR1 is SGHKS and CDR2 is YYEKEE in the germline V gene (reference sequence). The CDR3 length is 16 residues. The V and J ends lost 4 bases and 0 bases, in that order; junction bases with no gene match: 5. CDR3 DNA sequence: TGTGCCAGCAGCCAGGACAGGGCTACAACTAATGAAAAACTGTTTTTT. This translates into CASSQDRATTNEKLFF.

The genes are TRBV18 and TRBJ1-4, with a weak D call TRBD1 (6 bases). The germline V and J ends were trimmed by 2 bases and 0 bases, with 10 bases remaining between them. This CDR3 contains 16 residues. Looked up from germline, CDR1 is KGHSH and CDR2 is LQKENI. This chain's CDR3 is CASSPRQVTTNEKLFF. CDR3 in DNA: TGTGCCAGCTCACCAAGACAGGTGACAACTAATGAAAAACTGTTTTTT.

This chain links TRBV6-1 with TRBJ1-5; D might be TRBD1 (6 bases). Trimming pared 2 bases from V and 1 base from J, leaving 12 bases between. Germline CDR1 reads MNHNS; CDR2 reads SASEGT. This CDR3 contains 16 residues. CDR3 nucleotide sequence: TGTGCCAGCAGTGAAAAGGACAGATCGAGCAATCAGCCCCAGCATTTT. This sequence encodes CASSEKDRSSNQPQHF.

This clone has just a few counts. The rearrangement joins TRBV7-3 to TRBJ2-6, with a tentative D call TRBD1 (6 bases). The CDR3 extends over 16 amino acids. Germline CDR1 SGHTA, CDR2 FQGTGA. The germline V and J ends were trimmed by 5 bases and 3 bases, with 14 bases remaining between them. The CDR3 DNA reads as TGTGCCAGCAGCAAAACAGGGTCTGGTGGGGCCAACGTCCTGACTTTC. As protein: CASSKTGSGGANVLTF. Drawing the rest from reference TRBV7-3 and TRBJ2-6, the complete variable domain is GAGVSQTPSNKVTEKGKYVELRCDPISGHTALYWYRQSLGQGPEFLIYFQGTGAADDSGLPNDRFFAVRPEGSVSTLKIQRTERGDSAVYLCASSKTGSGGANVLTFGAGSRLTVL.

The CDR3 loop is CASSIVDGGETQYF. For the CDR3, the DNA is TGTGCCAGTAGTATAGTTGATGGGGGGGAGACCCAGTACTTC. The chain recombines TRBV19 with TRBJ2-5; TRBD2 is a possible D gene (6 bases). Trimming stripped 1 base from V and 5 bases from J, with 11 bases between. CDR1 and CDR2 from the germline V gene are LNHDA and SQIVND (reference sequence). This CDR3 has 14 amino acids.

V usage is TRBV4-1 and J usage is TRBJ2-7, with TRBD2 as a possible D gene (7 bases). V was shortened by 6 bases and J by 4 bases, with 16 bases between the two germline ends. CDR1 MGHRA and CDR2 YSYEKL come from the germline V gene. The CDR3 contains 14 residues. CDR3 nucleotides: TGCGCCAGCAGAGATAGTGCGGGGGCTTACGAGCAGTACTTC. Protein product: CASRDSAGAYEQYF.

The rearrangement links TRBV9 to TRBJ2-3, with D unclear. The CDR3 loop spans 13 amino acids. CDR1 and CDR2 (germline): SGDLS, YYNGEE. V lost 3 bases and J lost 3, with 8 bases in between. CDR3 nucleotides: TGTGCCAGCAGCGCGAGTCTGACAGATACGCAGTATTTT. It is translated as CASSASLTDTQYF.

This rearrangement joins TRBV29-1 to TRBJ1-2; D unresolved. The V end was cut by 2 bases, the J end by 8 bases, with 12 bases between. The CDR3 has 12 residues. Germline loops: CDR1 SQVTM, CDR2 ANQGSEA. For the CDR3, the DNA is TGCAGCGTTGAAACGTCGGTCAAAGGCTACACCTTC. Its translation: CSVETSVKGYTF. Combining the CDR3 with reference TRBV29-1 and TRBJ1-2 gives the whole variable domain SAVISQKPSRDICQRGTSLTIQCQVDSQVTMMFWYRQQPGQSLTLIATANQGSEATYESGFVIDKFPISRPNLTFSTLTVSNMSPEDSSIYLCSVETSVKGYTFGSGTRLTVV.

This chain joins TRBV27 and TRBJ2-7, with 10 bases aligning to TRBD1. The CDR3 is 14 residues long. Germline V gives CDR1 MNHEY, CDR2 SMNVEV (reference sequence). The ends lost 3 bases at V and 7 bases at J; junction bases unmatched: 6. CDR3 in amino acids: CASSFRDRGREQYF. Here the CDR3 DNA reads TGTGCCAGCAGTTTCCGGGACAGGGGAAGGGAGCAGTACTTC.

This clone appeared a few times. CDR3 coding DNA: TGCGCCAGCAGCCAAGAAGTGAACAGTCGGGCTTTCTTT. This gives the protein CASSQEVNSRAFF. V gene TRBV4-1 combines with J gene TRBJ1-1; D call uncertain. The CDR3 runs to 13 residues. V was clipped by 0 bases and J by 11 bases, with 13 bases between them. The germline V gene has CDR1 MGHRA and CDR2 YSYEKL.

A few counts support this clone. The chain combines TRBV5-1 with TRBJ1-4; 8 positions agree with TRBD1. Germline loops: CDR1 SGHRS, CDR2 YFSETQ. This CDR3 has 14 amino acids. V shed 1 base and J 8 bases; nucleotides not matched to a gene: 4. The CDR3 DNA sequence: TGCGCCAGCAGCTTGCAGGGGGCGAGGGAAAAACTGTTTTTT. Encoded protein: CASSLQGAREKLFF. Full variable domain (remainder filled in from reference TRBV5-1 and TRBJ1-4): KAGVTQTPRYLIKTRGQQVTLSCSPISGHRSVSWYQQTPGQGLQFLFEYFSETQRNKGNFPGRFSGRQFSNSRSEMNVSTLELGDSALYLCASSLQGAREKLFFGSGTQLSVL.

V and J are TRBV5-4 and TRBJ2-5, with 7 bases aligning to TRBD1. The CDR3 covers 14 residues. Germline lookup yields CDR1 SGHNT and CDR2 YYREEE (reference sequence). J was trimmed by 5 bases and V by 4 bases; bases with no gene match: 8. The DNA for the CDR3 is TGTGCCAGCAGCCTAGAGACAGGGTGGGAGACCCAGTACTTC. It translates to CASSLETGWETQYF.

CDR3 sequence: CAISDTAEQVEKLFF. The CDR3, as DNA: TGTGCCATCAGTGACACCGCCGAACAGGTCGAAAAACTGTTTTTT. The rearrangement uses TRBV10-3 and TRBJ1-4, with D perhaps TRBD1 (5 bases). Trimming took 3 bases from V and 8 from J, leaving 16 bases between them. Germline V gene data show CDR1 as ENHRY and CDR2 as SYGVKD. The CDR3 has 15 residues.